A selection of T cell receptor beta chains follows, all from one sample in a study of blood T cell repertoires in COVID-19. The data were produced by immunoSEQ multiplex PCR, yet TCRdb's version contains in-frame clones alone and is incomplete. This table holds 250,000 or so clones, about 87% found once. Sequencing was done on a sample of peripheral blood. Receptors were obtained from a woman aged 25 to 39 with COVID-19, enrolled during active disease. The CDR3 runs from the conserved cysteine through the conserved F or W. The D gene is left open where the match is weak.

j_gene,d_gene,v_gene,CDR3aa
TRBJ1-1,TRBD1,TRBV7-2,CASSLGPTGQVGTEAFF
TRBJ2-7,-,TRBV27,CASSLSDIRNSYEQYF
TRBJ2-3,TRBD1,TRBV19,CASSKGQGAYSTDTQYF
TRBJ1-6,-,TRBV28,CASSGERPLHF
TRBJ2-5,-,TRBV25-1,CASSDDRPGTETQYF
TRBJ1-2,TRBD1,TRBV19,CASSIRQGRALYGYTF
TRBJ2-2,TRBD2,TRBV3-1/TRBV3-2,CASSQDPIVAGGAGELFF
TRBJ2-7,-,TRBV3-1/TRBV3-2,CASSPTPRAGDHPYEQYF
TRBJ2-2,-,TRBV24-1,CATSEFRERRTGELFF
TRBJ1-4,TRBD1,TRBV25-1,CASTQTGAHEKLFF
TRBJ1-2,-,TRBV7-2,CASSAYDAGTDGYTF
TRBJ1-6,TRBD1,TRBV4-2,CASSSRDRDNSPLHF
TRBJ2-5,TRBD2,TRBV3-1/TRBV3-2,CASSQGAGLGGETQYF
TRBJ2-1,TRBD2,TRBV10-3,CAISELSGGEFF
TRBJ2-4,-,TRBV21-1,CASSKTGGRNIQYF
TRBJ1-6,TRBD1,TRBV9,CASSPRTGNIGGSPLHF
TRBJ2-7,TRBD2,TRBV4-2,CASSTRLAGLYEQYF
TRBJ2-6,TRBD2,TRBV5-4,CASSLRGLAYSGANVLTF
TRBJ2-3,TRBD2,TRBV6-2/TRBV6-3,CASSHFAGGRADTQYF
TRBJ1-1,-,TRBV4-3,CASSQLTVETEAFF
TRBJ1-5,-,TRBV4-2,CASSQEGGGRNQPQHF
TRBJ1-2,-,TRBV19,CASSALTGNNYGYTF
TRBJ1-1,TRBD1,TRBV4-3,CASSQEAGQGKGAFF
TRBJ1-1,-,TRBV12-3/TRBV12-4,CASSLTGNTEAFF
TRBJ2-7,TRBD1,TRBV4-1,CASSQVPGTGPFLSSYEQYF
TRBJ1-2,-,TRBV9,CASSAAGSFYGYTF
TRBJ2-7,TRBD2,TRBV2,CASMKGLAVYEQYF
TRBJ2-1,-,TRBV11-3,CASSFRDNYNEQFF
TRBJ1-1,TRBD1,TRBV6-6,CASSYEGQGKAFF
TRBJ2-3,-,TRBV19,CASSTSQGDTQYF
TRBJ2-2,-,TRBV9,CASSVGSSYSLPGELFF
TRBJ2-5,TRBD2,TRBV4-3,CASSQERAGVETQYF
TRBJ2-5,TRBD2,TRBV7-2,CASSLGTSGGPLKETQYF
TRBJ2-1,TRBD2,TRBV4-3,CASSQEVWTSGGGNEQFF
TRBJ2-1,-,TRBV10-3,CAITASVLSSGSYNEQFF
TRBJ1-1,TRBD1,TRBV9,CASSVGTGLSTEAFF
TRBJ1-1,-,TRBV4-3,CASSQEVFARNTEAFF
TRBJ1-1,TRBD1,TRBV7-2,CASSLEAGGGTEAFF
TRBJ2-1,TRBD2,TRBV15,CATRLSGDGYNEQFF
TRBJ1-2,-,TRBV19,CASRQALSSNYGYTF
TRBJ1-4,TRBD1,TRBV7-6,CASSLDTGGGEKLFF
TRBJ2-1,TRBD2,TRBV5-4,CASSSGRERGIAYNEQFF
TRBJ2-7,-,TRBV3-1/TRBV3-2,CASSQAGGAVEQYF
TRBJ2-7,-,TRBV6-2/TRBV6-3,CASSYSIGIAGIEQYF
TRBJ2-3,TRBD2,TRBV5-1,CASGYGGVSTDTQYF
TRBJ2-2,-,TRBV28,CASNSPHTGELFF
TRBJ2-7,TRBD1,TRBV28,CASSTPGQGFHEQYF
TRBJ2-2,TRBD1,TRBV4-3,CASSAQTGVTGELFF
TRBJ2-1,-,TRBV18,CASSPPDGSSYNEQFF
TRBJ2-2,TRBD2,TRBV10-3,CASGGGTNTGELFF